These 12 T cell receptor beta chains originate from one sample sequenced in a study of T cell responses to AZD1222 COVID-19 vaccine. Sequencing was performed with immunoSEQ multiplex PCR; in TCRdb, only in-frame clones are kept and a portion is missing. The data contain under 250,000 clones, 85% to 95% of them singletons. Sequencing was performed on peripheral blood, taken on day 0 of MenACWY control vaccination. The receptors stem from an adult in good health.

V and J are TRBV6-5 and TRBJ1-3; D not resolved. V shed 7 bases and J shed 3 bases, with 7 bases lying between them. In germline, CDR1 is MNHEY, CDR2 SVGAGI. The CDR3 totals 12 residues. As DNA, the CDR3 is TGTGCCAGCACCGACCGTGGAAACACCATATATTTT. Translation: CASTDRGNTIYF.

The V gene is TRBV19, the J gene TRBJ2-1, with TRBD1 as a possible D gene (6 bases). CDR1 LNHDA and CDR2 SQIVND come from the germline V gene (reference sequence). The CDR3 has 13 amino acids. The V end lost 10 bases, the J end lost 10 bases, and 20 bases lay between the germline ends. CDR3 in amino acids: CATQLPLRGEQFF. The CDR3 DNA reads TGTGCCACCCAACTCCCCTTGAGGGGGGAGCAGTTCTTC.

This clone was seen more than once but under ten times. V is TRBV6-5 and J is TRBJ1-2; 9 bases map to TRBD1. V lost 6 bases, J lost 4 bases, and 6 bases stayed unmatched. The CDR3 has 14 residues. Germline V gene lookup returns CDR1 MNHEY and CDR2 SVGAGI. The CDR3 here is CASRLDRGSYGYTF. DNA for the CDR3: TGTGCCAGCAGGTTGGACAGGGGATCCTATGGCTACACCTTC.

V gene TRBV2 combines with J gene TRBJ2-5, with D perhaps matching TRBD2 (5 bases). V gave up 4 bases and J gave up 5 bases, with 8 bases separating them. The CDR3 runs to 12 residues. Germline values: CDR1 SNHLY, CDR2 FYNNEI. For the CDR3, the DNA is TGTGCCAGCAGTGTTAGCGCCGAGACCCAGTACTTC. Protein: CASSVSAETQYF.

V is TRBV5-4 and J is TRBJ2-1, with TRBD2 identical over 8 bases. The germline CDR1 and CDR2 sequences are SGHNT and YYREEE (reference sequence). The length of the CDR3 is 14 residues. Trimming at V came to 4 bases and at J to 5 bases, leaving 5 bases not matched to a gene. Written as DNA, the CDR3 is TGTGCCAGCAGCCTAACCGGGAGGGACAATGAGCAGTTCTTC. Its translation is CASSLTGRDNEQFF.

The V gene is TRBV7-2, the J gene TRBJ1-1, with TRBD1 as a possible D gene (5 bases). There are 15 residues in the CDR3. CDR1 and CDR2 (germline): SGHTA, FQGNSA. The ends were cut back, 0 bases at V and 6 bases at J, with 14 bases in the middle. The CDR3 coding sequence is TGTGCCAGCAGCTTAGCGCAGTCAGGGTTAGCTGAAGCTTTCTTT. Translation gives CASSLAQSGLAEAFF.

V and J are TRBV5-1 and TRBJ2-7; D is unclear. Germline V CDR1 and CDR2: SGHRS, YFSETQ. CDR3 length: 12 residues. V was clipped by 4 bases and J by 5 bases, with 10 bases between them. The CDR3 sequence: CASSVVPHEQYF. DNA of the CDR3: TGCGCCAGCAGCGTAGTGCCCCACGAGCAGTACTTC. Full variable domain (outside the CDR3, taken from reference TRBV5-1 and TRBJ2-7): KAGVTQTPRYLIKTRGQQVTLSCSPISGHRSVSWYQQTPGQGLQFLFEYFSETQRNKGNFPGRFSGRQFSNSRSEMNVSTLELGDSALYLCASSVVPHEQYFGPGTRLTVT.

As to this clone: Other DNA sequences in this sample translate to the same CDR3. This chain joins TRBV3-1 (or the pseudogene TRBV3-2) and TRBJ2-7; D is unclear. V shed 1 base and J shed 7 bases, with 5 bases lying between them. Germline CDR1 reads LGHDT; CDR2 reads YNNKEL (reference sequence). CDR3 length: 11 residues. For the CDR3, the DNA is TGTGCCAGCAGCCAAGTGGGGGAGCAGTACTTC. This gives the protein CASSQVGEQYF.

This clone has just one count. The chain combines TRBV9 with TRBJ2-7; 10 nucleotides match TRBD1. V trimming: 0 bases; J trimming: 2 bases; junction bases outside the gene matches: 14. Germline CDR1 and CDR2: SGDLS and YYNGEE. This CDR3 is 19 amino acids long. CDR3 sequence reads: CASSVGLTGGPTVTYEQYF. The DNA of the CDR3 is TGTGCCAGCAGCGTAGGGTTGACAGGGGGCCCTACTGTCACCTACGAGCAGTACTTC.

This chain joins TRBV24-1 and TRBJ1-2; D is unclear. CDR1 KGHDR and CDR2 SFDVKD come from the germline V gene. With 10 bases removed from V and 6 bases from J, the gap between germline ends came to 14 bases. CDR3 length: 12 residues. The CDR3 nucleotides read TGTGCCACGTCTTCAGCGCGAGATGGCTACACCTTC. Residues: CATSSARDGYTF.

The chain carries TRBV11-3 and TRBJ2-2; perhaps TRBD1 as D (7 bases). V gave up 0 bases and J gave up 5 bases, with 10 bases separating them. From germline, CDR1 is SGHNT and CDR2 YENEEA. This CDR3 has 15 residues. The CDR3 reads CASSLDRGVTGELFF. The DNA of the CDR3 is TGTGCCAGCAGCTTAGACAGGGGGGTTACCGGGGAGCTGTTTTTT.

This chain joins TRBV5-6 and TRBJ1-4; D may be TRBD1 (6 bases). The CDR3 contains 15 residues. CDR1 and CDR2 from the germline V gene are SGHDT and YYEEEE. Trimming stripped 2 bases from V and 5 bases from J, with 13 bases between. Written as DNA, the CDR3 is TGTGCCAGCAGCTTAGGAAGGACAGCGAATGAAAAACTGTTTTTT. This encodes CASSLGRTANEKLFF.